This TCR beta chain emerged from a study of cytomegalovirus exposure and HLA in healthy donors. Findings and caveats of the study: Many donors carried some public TCRs, although rarity characterized most TCR sequences. In vitro, three CMV-associated chains proved specific for CMV antigens. Altogether, some 170 TCR beta chains were recorded as cytomegalovirus-associated.

Worth noting for this clone: As yet, its antigen is unknown.

The germline CDR1 and CDR2 sequences are SGHDT and YYEEEE. CDR3 length: 16 residues. V lost 4 bases to trimming and J lost 5 bases, with 22 bases between them. The donors were members of the validation cohort, which comprised about 120 subjects and was separate from the first cohort of 666 subjects. Some clones are missing from TCRdb's copy, which holds only in-frame ones; the method was immunoSEQ multiplex PCR. The table records about 260,000 clones, about nine tenths of them present only once. The V and J genes are TRBV5-6 and TRBJ2-7, with a possible D match to TRBD2 (5 bases). The sequence came from a woman between 25 and 40 years old in good health and CMV-seronegative. Sequencing was done on a sample of PBMCs. The CDR3 DNA follows: TGTGCCAGCAGCGCTGGAGGCAGCGCAAGAGTTAACGAGCAGTACTTC. It specifies CASSAGGSARVNEQYF.